This T cell receptor beta chain was identified in a study of CD8+CD57+ T cells in acquired aplastic anemia. Per the germline V gene, CDR1 is SQVTM and CDR2 is ANQGSEA. V lost 7 bases and J lost 2; bases outside the gene matches: 12. CDR3 length equals 15 residues. Investigators profiled TCR beta VDJ and CDR3 from genomic DNA template. MiXCR, run by TCRdb on the reads, gives a single entry per CDR3 protein. Among about 180,000 distinct CDR3 sequences listed, less than 50% were seen once. Patients included in sequencing had previously demonstrated CD8+CD57+ cell expansion by flow cytometry. The sequencing input was sorted CD4+, CD8+, or CD8+CD57+ T cells (not recorded which) from PBMCs. The clonotype comes from a human donor with aplastic anemia. V and J are TRBV29-1 and TRBJ2-7; 9 bases line up with TRBD1. This CDR3 reads CSARGRDRVAYEQYF. The CDR3 coding sequence is TGCAGCGCCAGGGGGCGGGACAGGGTAGCCTACGAGCAGTACTTC.